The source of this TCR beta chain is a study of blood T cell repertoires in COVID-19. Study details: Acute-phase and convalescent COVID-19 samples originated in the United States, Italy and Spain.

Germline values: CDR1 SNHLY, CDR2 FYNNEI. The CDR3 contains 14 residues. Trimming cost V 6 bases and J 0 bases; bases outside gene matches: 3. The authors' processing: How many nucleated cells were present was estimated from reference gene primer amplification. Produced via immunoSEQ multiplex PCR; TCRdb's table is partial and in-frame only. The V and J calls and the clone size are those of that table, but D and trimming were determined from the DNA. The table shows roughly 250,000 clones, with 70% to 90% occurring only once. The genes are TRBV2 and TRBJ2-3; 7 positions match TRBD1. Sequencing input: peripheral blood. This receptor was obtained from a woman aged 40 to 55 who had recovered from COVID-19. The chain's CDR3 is CASRQGFSTDTQYF. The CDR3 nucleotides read TGTGCCAGCAGACAGGGGTTTAGCACAGATACGCAGTATTTT. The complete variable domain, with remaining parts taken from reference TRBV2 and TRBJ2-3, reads EPEVTQTPSHQVTQMGQEVILRCVPISNHLYFYWYRQILGQKVEFLVSFYNNEISEKSEIFDDQFSVERPDGSNFTLKIRSTKLEDSAMYFCASRQGFSTDTQYFGPGTRLTVL.